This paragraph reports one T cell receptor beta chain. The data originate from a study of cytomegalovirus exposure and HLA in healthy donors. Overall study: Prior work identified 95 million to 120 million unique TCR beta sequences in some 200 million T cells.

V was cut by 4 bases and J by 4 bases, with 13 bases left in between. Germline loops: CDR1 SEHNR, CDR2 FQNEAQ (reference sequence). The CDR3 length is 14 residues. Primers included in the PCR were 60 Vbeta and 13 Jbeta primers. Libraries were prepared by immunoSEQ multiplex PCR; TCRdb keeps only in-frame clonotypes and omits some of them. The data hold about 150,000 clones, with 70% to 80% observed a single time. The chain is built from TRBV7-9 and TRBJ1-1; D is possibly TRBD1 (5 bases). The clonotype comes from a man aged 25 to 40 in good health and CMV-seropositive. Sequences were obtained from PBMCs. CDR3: CASSSPRGGTEAFF. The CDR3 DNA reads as TGTGCCAGCAGCTCCCCTAGGGGAGGCACTGAAGCTTTCTTT.